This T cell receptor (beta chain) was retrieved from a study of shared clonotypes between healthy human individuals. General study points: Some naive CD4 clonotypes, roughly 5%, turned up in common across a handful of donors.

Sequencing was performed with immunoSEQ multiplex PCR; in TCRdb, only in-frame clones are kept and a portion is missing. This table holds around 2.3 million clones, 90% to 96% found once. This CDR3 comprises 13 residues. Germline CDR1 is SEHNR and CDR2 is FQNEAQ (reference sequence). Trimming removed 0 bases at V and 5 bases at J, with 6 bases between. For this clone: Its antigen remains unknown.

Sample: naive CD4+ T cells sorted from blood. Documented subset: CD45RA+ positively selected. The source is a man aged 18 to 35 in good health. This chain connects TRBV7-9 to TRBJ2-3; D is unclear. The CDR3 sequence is CASSLAAVDTQYF. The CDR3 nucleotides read TGTGCCAGCAGCTTAGCGGCAGTAGATACGCAGTATTTT.